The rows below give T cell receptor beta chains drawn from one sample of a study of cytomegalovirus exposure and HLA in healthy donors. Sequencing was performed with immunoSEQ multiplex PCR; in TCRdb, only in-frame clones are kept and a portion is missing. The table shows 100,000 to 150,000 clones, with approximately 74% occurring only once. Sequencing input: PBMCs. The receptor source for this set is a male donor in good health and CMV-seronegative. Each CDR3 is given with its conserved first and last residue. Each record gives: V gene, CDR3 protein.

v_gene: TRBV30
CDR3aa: CAWQTGSRPQHF

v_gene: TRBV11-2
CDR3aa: CASSLDRRVAFF

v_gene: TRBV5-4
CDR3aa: CASSLEGSRSRNTQYF

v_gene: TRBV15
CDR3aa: CATSRDPGQGYNEQFF

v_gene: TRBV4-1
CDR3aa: CASSQEASAAYNEQFF

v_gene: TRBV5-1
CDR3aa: CASSLDSMNSPLHF

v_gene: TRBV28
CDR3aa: CASSLLTFRGQGVSEQYF

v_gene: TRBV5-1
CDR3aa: CASSWGQGNVETQYF

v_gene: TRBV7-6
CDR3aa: CASSLTENTGELFF

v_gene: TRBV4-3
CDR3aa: CASSQASDRGYEQYF

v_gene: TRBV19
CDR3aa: CASSMRGIETQYF

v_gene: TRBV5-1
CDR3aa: CASNSEKLFF